Shown below are 7 T cell receptor beta chains from a single sample sequenced in a study of response to subunit inactivated influenza vaccine. TCRdb passed the RT-PCR reads through MiXCR, listing each CDR3 protein once. The data contain 500,000 to 600,000 distinct CDR3 sequences, 12% to 15% of them singletons. The sequencing here drew on PBMCs from blood, taken approximately 13 days after vaccination. The receptors here all came from a man aged 50-60 years who received an inactivated influenza vaccine.

The chain couples TRBV5-1 to TRBJ1-6, with 7 bases fitting TRBD1. V dropped 0 bases and J dropped 13; count of bases not matched to a gene: 10. Germline assignment: CDR1 SGHRS and CDR2 YFSETQ. The CDR3 contains 15 residues. CDR3 DNA: TGCGCCAGCAGCTTGGACGACAGGGTCCCCTCCCCCCTCCACTTT. Translating it yields CASSLDDRVPSPLHF.

In this sample, this clonotype turned up many times. The genes are TRBV7-2 and TRBJ1-5; D perhaps matches TRBD1 (5 bases). Germline lookup yields CDR1 SGHTA and CDR2 FQGNSA. With 4 bases removed from V and 5 bases from J, the gap between germline ends came to 12 bases. There are 14 residues in the CDR3. CDR3 sequence: CASSSIGGYQPQHF. Written as DNA, the CDR3 is TGTGCCAGCAGCTCAATCGGGGGATATCAGCCCCAGCATTTT.

This sequence joins TRBV6-1 and TRBJ2-5; TRBD2 matches at 9 bases. Looked up from germline, CDR1 is MNHNS and CDR2 is SASEGT. The CDR3 covers 15 residues. The V and J ends lost 8 bases and 0 bases, in that order; junction bases with no gene match: 7. The CDR3 region has the DNA TGTGCCAGCGGACAGACTAGCGGCTACCAAGAGACCCAGTACTTC. The encoded protein is CASGQTSGYQETQYF.

The chain recombines TRBV28 with TRBJ1-5; D is uncertain. Germline assignment: CDR1 MDHEN and CDR2 SYDVKM. The CDR3 consists of 15 residues. The V end lost 3 bases, the J end lost 4 bases, and 13 bases lay between the germline ends. The CDR3 loop is CASSFSPEDNQPQHF. Here the CDR3 DNA reads TGTGCCAGCAGTTTTTCCCCCGAGGATAATCAGCCCCAGCATTTT.

This clonotype turned up a few times. V and J are TRBV7-9 and TRBJ1-5, with a tentative D call TRBD1 (6 bases). The V gene lost 5 bases and the J gene lost 11 bases, with 16 bases spanning the gap. CDR1 and CDR2 (germline): SEHNR, FQNEAQ (reference sequence). CDR3 length: 13 residues. For the CDR3, the DNA is TGTGCCAGCAGCCTGGACAGTTTTTCGGCCCAGCATTTT. Protein: CASSLDSFSAQHF.

A few counts support this clonotype. This chain connects TRBV4-3 to TRBJ2-7; TRBD2 matches 10 bases. This CDR3 comprises 15 residues. Germline-derived CDR1 and CDR2 are LGHNA and YSLEER. Germline trimming cut 0 bases from V and 4 bases from J; bases unmatched to any gene: 3. CDR3 DNA: TGCGCCAGCAGCCAAGATCGGACTAGCGGTTACGAGCAGTACTTC. Its translation: CASSQDRTSGYEQYF.

A few counts support this clonotype. The CDR3 here is CSARDYSAQTTGELFF. Written as DNA, the CDR3 is TGCAGTGCTAGAGATTATTCGGCACAGACCACCGGGGAGCTGTTTTTT. The chain couples TRBV20-1 to TRBJ2-2; D is uncertain. There are 16 residues in the CDR3. Per germline, CDR1 DFQATT and CDR2 SNEGSKA (reference sequence). Trimming took 0 bases from V and 4 from J, leaving 15 bases between them.